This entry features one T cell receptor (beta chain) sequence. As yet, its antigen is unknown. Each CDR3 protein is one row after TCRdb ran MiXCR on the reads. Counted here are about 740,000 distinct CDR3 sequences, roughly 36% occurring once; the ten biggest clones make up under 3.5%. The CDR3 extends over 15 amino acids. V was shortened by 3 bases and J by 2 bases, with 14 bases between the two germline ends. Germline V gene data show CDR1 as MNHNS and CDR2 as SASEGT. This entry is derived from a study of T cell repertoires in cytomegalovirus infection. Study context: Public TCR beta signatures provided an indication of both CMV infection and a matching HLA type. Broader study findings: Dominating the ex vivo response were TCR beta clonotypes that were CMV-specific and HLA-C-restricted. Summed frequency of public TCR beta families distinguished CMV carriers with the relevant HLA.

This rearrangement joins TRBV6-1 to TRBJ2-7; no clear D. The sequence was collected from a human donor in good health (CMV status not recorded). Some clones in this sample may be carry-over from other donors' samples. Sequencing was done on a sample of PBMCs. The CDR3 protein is CASSEQNERTYEQYF. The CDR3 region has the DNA TGTGCCAGCAGTGAGCAGAACGAGCGAACCTACGAGCAGTACTTC.